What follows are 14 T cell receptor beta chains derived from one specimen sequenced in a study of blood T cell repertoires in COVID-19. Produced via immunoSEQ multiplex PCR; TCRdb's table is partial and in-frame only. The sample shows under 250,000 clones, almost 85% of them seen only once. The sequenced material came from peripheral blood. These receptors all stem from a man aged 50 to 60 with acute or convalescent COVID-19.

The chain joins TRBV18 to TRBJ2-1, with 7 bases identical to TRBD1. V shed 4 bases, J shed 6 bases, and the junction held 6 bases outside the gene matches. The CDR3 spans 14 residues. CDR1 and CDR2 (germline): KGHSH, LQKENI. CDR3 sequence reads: CASSRPGQRNEQFF. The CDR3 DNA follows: TGTGCCAGCTCACGCCCGGGACAGCGCAATGAGCAGTTCTTC.

The DNA for the CDR3 is TGTGCCAGCAGCATACAGGGGGCGGGAGGCTATGGCTACACCTTC. Its protein is CASSIQGAGGYGYTF. The V gene is TRBV5-8, the J gene TRBJ1-2; TRBD1 aligns across 9 bases. The J segment lost 4 bases and the V segment lost 4 bases, leaving 8 bases of the junction unmatched. Germline V gene sequence: CDR1 SGHTS, CDR2 YDEGEE. The CDR3 totals 15 residues.

CDR3 sequence: CASRDRGQNTEAFF. DNA for the CDR3: TGTGCCAGCAGGGACAGGGGGCAGAACACTGAAGCTTTCTTT. The chain employs TRBV2 and TRBJ1-1, with 11 positions matching TRBD1. V shed 6 bases, J shed 1 base, and the junction held 1 base outside the gene matches. Germline loops: CDR1 SNHLY, CDR2 FYNNEI. The CDR3 consists of 14 residues.

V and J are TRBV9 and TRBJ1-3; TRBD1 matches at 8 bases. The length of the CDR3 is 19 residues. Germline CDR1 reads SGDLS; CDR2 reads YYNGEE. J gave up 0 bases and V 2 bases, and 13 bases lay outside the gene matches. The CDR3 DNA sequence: TGTGCCAGCAGCGTGGGACAGGCGAAGGGGTCTAGCTCTGGAAACACCATATATTTT. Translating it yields CASSVGQAKGSSSGNTIYF.

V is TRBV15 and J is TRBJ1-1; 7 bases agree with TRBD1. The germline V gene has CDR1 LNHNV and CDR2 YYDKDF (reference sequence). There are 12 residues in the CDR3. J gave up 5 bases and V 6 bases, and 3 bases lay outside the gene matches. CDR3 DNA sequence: TGTGCCACCAGGACAGGGTGGACTGAAGCTTTCTTT. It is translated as CATRTGWTEAFF.

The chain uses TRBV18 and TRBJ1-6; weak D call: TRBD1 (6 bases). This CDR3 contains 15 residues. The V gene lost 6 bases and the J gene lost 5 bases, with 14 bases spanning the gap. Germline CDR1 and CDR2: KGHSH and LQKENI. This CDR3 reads CASSSGTNDNSPLHF. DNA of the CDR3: TGTGCCAGCTCGTCTGGGACAAATGATAATTCACCCCTCCACTTT.

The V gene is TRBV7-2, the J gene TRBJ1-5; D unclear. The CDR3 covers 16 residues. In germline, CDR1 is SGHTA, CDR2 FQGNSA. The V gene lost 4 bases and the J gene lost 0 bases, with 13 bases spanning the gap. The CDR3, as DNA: TGTGCCAGCAGCTCATCGGCCCACAGTAGCAATCAGCCCCAGCATTTT. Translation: CASSSSAHSSNQPQHF.

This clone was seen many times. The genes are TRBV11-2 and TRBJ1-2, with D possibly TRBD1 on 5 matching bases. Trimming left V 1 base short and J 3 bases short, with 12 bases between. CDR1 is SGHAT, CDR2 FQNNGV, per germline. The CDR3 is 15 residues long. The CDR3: CASSLGRGNYYGYTF. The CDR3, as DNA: TGTGCCAGCAGCTTAGGAAGGGGTAATTACTATGGCTACACCTTC.

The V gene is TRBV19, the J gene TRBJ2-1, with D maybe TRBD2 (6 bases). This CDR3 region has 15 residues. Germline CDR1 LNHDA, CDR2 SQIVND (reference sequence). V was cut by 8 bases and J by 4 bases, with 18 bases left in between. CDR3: CASSGRLVVYNEQFF. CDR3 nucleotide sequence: TGTGCCAGTTCGGGACGACTAGTCGTTTACAATGAGCAGTTCTTC.

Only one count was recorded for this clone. The CDR3 DNA reads as TGCAGTGCTAGTACGGACAATGAGCAGTTCTTC. This encodes CSASTDNEQFF. V and J are TRBV20-1 and TRBJ2-1; D is unresolved. CDR3 length: 11 amino acids. The germline CDR1 and CDR2 sequences are DFQATT and SNEGSKA (reference sequence). Trimming cost V 3 bases and J 5 bases, with 5 bases left between them.

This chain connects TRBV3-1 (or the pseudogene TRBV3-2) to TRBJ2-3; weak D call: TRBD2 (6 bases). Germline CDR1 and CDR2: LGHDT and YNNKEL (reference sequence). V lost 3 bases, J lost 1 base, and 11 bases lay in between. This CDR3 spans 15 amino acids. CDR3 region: CASSHAGGGTDTQYF. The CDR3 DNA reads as TGTGCCAGCAGCCATGCAGGAGGGGGCACAGATACGCAGTATTTT.

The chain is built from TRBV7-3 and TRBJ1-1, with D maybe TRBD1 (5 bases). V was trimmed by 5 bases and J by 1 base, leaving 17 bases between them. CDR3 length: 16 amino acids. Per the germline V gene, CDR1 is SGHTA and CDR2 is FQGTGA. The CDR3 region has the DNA TGTGCCAGCAGCCCAGAGGCAGGGCTACCGAACACTGAAGCTTTCTTT. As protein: CASSPEAGLPNTEAFF.

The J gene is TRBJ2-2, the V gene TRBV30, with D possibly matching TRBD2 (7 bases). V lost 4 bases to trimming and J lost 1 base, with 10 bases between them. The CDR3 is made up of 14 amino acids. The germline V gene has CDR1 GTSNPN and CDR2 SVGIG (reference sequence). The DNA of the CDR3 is TGTGCCTGGAACGGGGGGCAGAACACCGGGGAGCTGTTTTTT. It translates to CAWNGGQNTGELFF.

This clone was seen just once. CDR3 sequence (DNA): TGTGCCAGCAGCGTTGGAGGGGCTAGAGGAAACACCATATATTTT. Translated, it gives CASSVGGARGNTIYF. V is TRBV9 and J is TRBJ1-3; weak D call: TRBD1 (5 bases). The germline V gene encodes CDR1 SGDLS and CDR2 YYNGEE. This CDR3 has 15 residues. Between the trimmed V and J ends, which lost 2 bases and 4 bases, there was a span of 13 bases. The complete variable domain, with remaining parts taken from reference TRBV9 and TRBJ1-3, reads DSGVTQTPKHLITATGQRVTLRCSPRSGDLSVYWYQQSLDQGLQFLIQYYNGEERAKGNILERFSAQQFPDLHSELNLSSLELGDSALYFCASSVGGARGNTIYFGEGSWLTVV.